Below, 16 T cell receptor beta chains from the same sample are listed, as sequenced in a study of blood T cell repertoires in COVID-19. Some clones are missing from TCRdb's copy, which holds only in-frame ones; the method was immunoSEQ multiplex PCR. The sample lists about 90,000 clones, about 80% occurring once. What was sequenced was peripheral blood. The receptor source for this set is a woman between 70 and 85 years old with acute or convalescent COVID-19.

The CDR3: CASSLGGQVIYEQYF. The CDR3 coding sequence is TGTGCCAGCAGCTTGGGGGGCCAGGTTATCTACGAGCAGTACTTC. The rearrangement uses TRBV5-4 and TRBJ2-7, with D perhaps matching TRBD1 (5 bases). Trimming took off 0 bases at V and 3 bases at J, with 13 bases between the two ends. This CDR3 has 15 amino acids. Germline V lookup: CDR1 SGHNT, CDR2 YYREEE (reference sequence).

This rearrangement joins TRBV28 to TRBJ2-4; D may be TRBD2 (5 bases). Per the germline V gene, CDR1 is MDHEN and CDR2 is SYDVKM. The CDR3 length is 14 residues. The V end lost 5 bases, the J end lost 0 bases, and 8 bases lay between the germline ends. The CDR3 sequence is CASSGGLAKNIQYF. The DNA for the CDR3 is TGTGCCAGCAGTGGCGGACTAGCCAAAAACATTCAGTACTTC.

V gene TRBV6-1 combines with J gene TRBJ2-1; D might be TRBD2 (5 bases). The CDR3 is 14 amino acids. V gave up 1 base and J gave up 5 bases, with 9 bases separating them. Germline CDR1 is MNHNS and CDR2 is SASEGT. The CDR3 bases are TGTGCCAGCAGTGAAGGGACTGGAAACAATGAGCAGTTCTTC. Its translation: CASSEGTGNNEQFF.

The V gene is TRBV5-1, the J gene TRBJ2-1, with 10 bases fitting TRBD2. This CDR3 is 14 amino acids long. V shed 0 bases and J 8 bases; nucleotides not matched to a gene: 2. CDR1 SGHRS and CDR2 YFSETQ come from the germline V gene. The CDR3 DNA is TGCGCCAGCAGCTTGGACCTAGCGGGGGATGAGCAGTTCTTC. Protein product: CASSLDLAGDEQFF.

This chain joins TRBV6-1 and TRBJ2-7, with D maybe TRBD2 (6 bases). The germline V gene has CDR1 MNHNS and CDR2 SASEGT. The CDR3 is 17 residues long. Deletions cut 1 base from V and 3 bases from J, with 19 bases between. The CDR3 coding sequence is TGTGCCAGCAGTGAAGGAAGACCGGGAGCCATTAGCTACGAGCAGTACTTC. Translated, it gives CASSEGRPGAISYEQYF.

V is TRBV2 and J is TRBJ2-2; D unresolved. This CDR3 comprises 12 residues. V was clipped by 8 bases and J by 3 bases, with 7 bases between them. Germline CDR1 reads SNHLY; CDR2 reads FYNNEI. The CDR3 reads CASGVDTGELFF. CDR3 bases: TGTGCCAGCGGAGTCGACACCGGGGAGCTGTTTTTT. Based on the CDR3 plus reference TRBV2 and TRBJ2-2, the full variable domain is EPEVTQTPSHQVTQMGQEVILRCVPISNHLYFYWYRQILGQKVEFLVSFYNNEISEKSEIFDDQFSVERPDGSNFTLKIRSTKLEDSAMYFCASGVDTGELFFGEGSRLTVL.

Only one count was recorded for this clone. The chain carries TRBV19 and TRBJ1-5, with D possibly matching TRBD1 (6 bases). This CDR3 is built from 15 residues. The ends were cut back, 3 bases at V and 0 bases at J, with 9 bases in the middle. The V gene's germline CDR1 is LNHDA and CDR2 SQIVND (reference sequence). The CDR3 spells CASSMGGASNQPQHF. CDR3 nucleotides: TGTGCCAGTAGTATGGGGGGGGCTAGCAATCAGCCCCAGCATTTT.

The chain has TRBV27 and TRBJ2-1, with 14 bases identical to TRBD2. CDR1 and CDR2 from the germline V gene are MNHEY and SMNVEV (reference sequence). The CDR3 has 16 amino acids. V lost 3 bases to trimming and J lost 10 bases; unmatched junction nucleotides: 8. CDR3 in DNA: TGTGCCAGCAGTTTCCTCTCGACTAGCGGGAGGGCAGAGCAGTTCTTC. As protein: CASSFLSTSGRAEQFF.

This chain's CDR3 is CASSATSGGAWETQYF. For the CDR3, the DNA is TGTGCCAGCAGTGCGACTAGCGGGGGGGCCTGGGAGACCCAGTACTTC. The chain links TRBV6-1 to TRBJ2-5; 14 bases are shared with TRBD2. The V gene end was trimmed by 4 bases and the J gene end by 5 bases; junction bases not matched to a gene: 6. There are 16 residues in the CDR3. Germline CDR1 and CDR2: MNHNS and SASEGT.

A single count supports this clone. This chain links TRBV5-1 with TRBJ2-5; 7 bases match TRBD1. The trim removed 4 bases at V and 4 bases at J, leaving 7 bases unmatched. This CDR3 is 14 amino acids long. CDR1 and CDR2 (germline): SGHRS, YFSETQ. This CDR3 is CASSPATGRETQYF. For the CDR3, the DNA is TGCGCCAGCAGCCCCGCGACAGGGAGAGAGACCCAGTACTTC. Complete variable domain (other parts from reference TRBV5-1 and TRBJ2-5): KAGVTQTPRYLIKTRGQQVTLSCSPISGHRSVSWYQQTPGQGLQFLFEYFSETQRNKGNFPGRFSGRQFSNSRSEMNVSTLELGDSALYLCASSPATGRETQYFGPGTRLLVL.

J is TRBJ2-6 and V is TRBV7-8; no reliable D call. CDR3 length: 15 amino acids. CDR1 and CDR2 from the germline V gene are SGHVS and FQNEAQ. Trimming left V 5 bases short and J 1 base short, with 9 bases between. CDR3 protein: CASSPGVSGANVLTF. CDR3 sequence (DNA): TGTGCCAGCAGCCCCGGAGTTTCTGGGGCCAACGTCCTGACTTTC.

This chain joins TRBV30 and TRBJ2-7; the D gene is possibly TRBD2 (6 bases). Germline V CDR1 and CDR2: GTSNPN, SVGIG (reference sequence). The CDR3 spans 14 residues. Trimming stripped 4 bases from V and 0 bases from J, with 13 bases between. The CDR3 here is CAWTARDSSYEQYF. The CDR3 bases are TGTGCCTGGACCGCTCGGGACTCCTCCTACGAGCAGTACTTC.

The genes are TRBV5-1 and TRBJ2-7, with 9 nucleotides matching TRBD1. V gave up 4 bases and J gave up 6 bases; unmatched junction bases: 11. This CDR3 contains 15 residues. Germline loops: CDR1 SGHRS, CDR2 YFSETQ. The CDR3 bases are TGCGCCAGCAGCGAACAGGGGGCTATAGCGGGCGAGCAGTACTTC. Its translation: CASSEQGAIAGEQYF.

V is TRBV11-2 and J is TRBJ2-7, with D maybe TRBD1 (6 bases). V was clipped by 3 bases and J by 1 base, with 13 bases between them. The CDR3 totals 15 residues. Germline V CDR1 and CDR2: SGHAT, FQNNGV. The CDR3 DNA reads as TGTGCCAGCAGCTTCTCCGGGACACCTTCCTACGAGCAGTACTTC. Its translation: CASSFSGTPSYEQYF.

The rearrangement links TRBV3-1 (or the pseudogene TRBV3-2) to TRBJ2-3; D is uncertain. Trimming took off 1 base at V and 0 bases at J, with 8 bases between the two ends. The CDR3 loop spans 15 amino acids. Germline V CDR1 and CDR2: LGHDT, YNNKEL (reference sequence). This chain's CDR3 is CASSQVRKSTDTQYF. In nucleotides, the CDR3 is TGTGCCAGCAGCCAAGTGCGGAAAAGCACAGATACGCAGTATTTT.

The rearrangement joins TRBV7-6 to TRBJ2-2; TRBD2 matches at 9 bases. The CDR3 covers 17 residues. Per the germline V gene, CDR1 is SGHVS and CDR2 is FNYEAQ. The ends lost 6 bases at V and 4 bases at J; junction bases unmatched: 12. The chain's CDR3 is CASSSSPSSGVTGELFF. CDR3 DNA: TGTGCCAGCAGTTCCTCACCTTCTAGCGGGGTCACCGGGGAGCTGTTTTTT. The whole variable domain, remainder taken from reference TRBV7-6 and TRBJ2-2, is GAGVSQSPRYKVTKRGQDVALRCDPISGHVSLYWYRQALGQGPEFLTYFNYEAQQDKSGLPNDRFSAERPEGSISTLTIQRTEQRDSAMYRCASSSSPSSGVTGELFFGEGSRLTVL.